One and the same sample provided the 3 T cell receptor beta chains below, sequenced in a study of OX40 agonist ivuxolimab in advanced cancers. Data came from immunoSEQ multiplex PCR; TCRdb stores just in-frame clones and leaves some out. The table shows tens of thousands of clones, with around 90% occurring only once. The specimen comprised CD4+ or CD8+ T cells sorted from blood, sampled in a trial of the OX40 agonist ivuxolimab. These receptors all come from an adult with an advanced solid tumor such as melanoma, head and neck, liver or kidney cancer.

The chain employs TRBV11-2 and TRBJ1-3, with no clear D. CDR3 length: 13 residues. Germline V gene lookup returns CDR1 SGHAT and CDR2 FQNNGV. V gave up 5 bases and J gave up 7 bases, with 12 bases separating them. The CDR3 coding sequence is TGTGCCAGCAGCCGCCCACAATCCAACACCATATATTTT. Amino acids: CASSRPQSNTIYF. The full variable domain, completed using reference TRBV11-2 and TRBJ1-3, is EAGVAQSPRYKIIEKRQSVAFWCNPISGHATLYWYQQILGQGPKLLIQFQNNGVVDDSQLPKDRFSAERLKGVDSTLKIQPAKLEDSAVYLCASSRPQSNTIYFGEGSWLTVV.

The chain carries TRBV7-6 and TRBJ2-7; possibly TRBD1 for D (6 bases). Trimming took 3 bases from V and 6 from J, leaving 18 bases between them. Germline values: CDR1 SGHVS, CDR2 FNYEAQ. The CDR3 has 15 residues. CDR3: CASSFNRDEGAEQYF. The CDR3 DNA is TGTGCCAGCAGCTTCAACAGGGATGAGGGCGCCGAGCAGTACTTC. The complete variable domain, with remaining parts taken from reference TRBV7-6 and TRBJ2-7, reads GAGVSQSPRYKVTKRGQDVALRCDPISGHVSLYWYRQALGQGPEFLTYFNYEAQQDKSGLPNDRFSAERPEGSISTLTIQRTEQRDSAMYRCASSFNRDEGAEQYFGPGTRLTVT.

The chain links TRBV28 to TRBJ1-3; TRBD1 is a possible D gene (5 bases). In germline, CDR1 is MDHEN, CDR2 SYDVKM. The CDR3 has 14 residues. V gave up 3 bases and J gave up 0 bases, with 6 bases separating them. DNA of the CDR3: TGTGCCAGCAGTTTGGGGGGCTCTGGAAACACCATATATTTT. It specifies CASSLGGSGNTIYF.